This entry describes one T cell receptor (beta chain). Its antigen remains unidentified. This sample is part of a study of T-cell reconstitution after alpha-beta-depleted transplantation in children. Researchers prepared the TCRbeta library using unique molecular identifiers, the study reports. Each CDR3 protein gets one entry after TCRdb re-called the PCR reads with MiXCR. The sample lists 500,000 or so distinct CDR3 sequences; approximately 10% were seen once. Findings and limits, study-wide: It was reported that alpha-beta T cells came from several hundred expanded graft clones (about two months after transplant). TCRbeta diversity was high at day 60 in some patients (a result of surviving recipient T cells and thymic progenitors). Most T-cell counts and diversity one year after the transplant came from T cells that were newly produced.

The germline gives CDR1 SGHTA, CDR2 FQGNSA. The J segment lost 8 bases and the V segment lost 4 bases, leaving 12 bases of the junction unmatched. This CDR3 comprises 16 residues. The source of this sequence is a female patient aged 2-9 years who had a stem cell transplant for aplastic anemia, so the T cells may come from the graft donor. The material sequenced was PBMCs, mostly from graft donor cells, taken 180 days after TCRalphabeta/CD19-depleted stem cell transplant. The V and J genes are TRBV7-2 and TRBJ2-1, with 9 bases aligning to TRBD2. CDR3 DNA: TGTGCCAGCAGCTACGGCCTTAGCGGGAGTAGGTATGAGCAGTTCTTC. Its protein is CASSYGLSGSRYEQFF.